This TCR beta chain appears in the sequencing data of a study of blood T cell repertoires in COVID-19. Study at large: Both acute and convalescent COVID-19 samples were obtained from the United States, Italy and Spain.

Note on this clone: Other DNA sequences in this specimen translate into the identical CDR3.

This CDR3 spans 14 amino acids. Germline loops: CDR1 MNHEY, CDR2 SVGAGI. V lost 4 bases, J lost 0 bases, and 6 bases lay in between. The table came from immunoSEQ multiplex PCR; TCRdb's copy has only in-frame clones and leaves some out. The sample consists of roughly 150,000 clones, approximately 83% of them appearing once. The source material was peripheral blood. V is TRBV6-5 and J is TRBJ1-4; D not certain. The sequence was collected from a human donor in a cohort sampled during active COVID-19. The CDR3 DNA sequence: TGTGCCAGCAGTTTGTCTGCAACTAATGAAAAACTGTTTTTT. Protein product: CASSLSATNEKLFF.